Following are 27 T cell receptor beta chains from one sample sequenced in a study of blood T cell repertoires in COVID-19. Assay used: immunoSEQ multiplex PCR; TCRdb lists only in-frame clones, some missing. This table has some 150,000 clones, roughly 80% appearing once. The sequenced material came from peripheral blood. The receptors come from a man in his 60s with acute or convalescent COVID-19.

The chain is built from TRBV14 and TRBJ2-2; a weak D match, TRBD2 (6 bases). Trimming stripped 0 bases from V and 8 bases from J, with 19 bases between. Germline V gene sequence: CDR1 SGHDN, CDR2 FVKESK. CDR3 size: 17 residues. CDR3 amino acids: CASSQDFERATRGELFF. Here the CDR3 DNA reads TGTGCCAGCAGCCAAGATTTCGAGCGGGCTACTAGGGGGGAGCTGTTTTTT.

The chain uses TRBV9 and TRBJ2-2, with TRBD1 identical over 9 bases. The CDR3 has 18 residues. With V trimmed by 4 bases and J by 0 bases, 10 bases remained unmatched. From germline, CDR1 is SGDLS and CDR2 YYNGEE. DNA for the CDR3: TGTGCCAGCAGCTCAGGACAGGGGCACCTTTCGAACACCGGGGAGCTGTTTTTT. It encodes CASSSGQGHLSNTGELFF.

CDR3 sequence reads: CASRPTPGGGYGYTF. For the CDR3, the DNA is TGTGCCAGCAGACCCACACCCGGGGGTGGCTATGGCTACACCTTC. The rearrangement uses TRBV6-4 and TRBJ1-2, with a possible D match to TRBD1 (5 bases). Trimming shortened V by 6 bases and J by 4 bases, and 18 bases separated the two germline ends. Germline assignment: CDR1 MRHNA and CDR2 SNTAGT. The CDR3 has 15 amino acids.

The J gene is TRBJ2-3, the V gene TRBV12-3 or TRBV12-4; D may be TRBD1 (5 bases). Trimming left V 5 bases short and J 4 bases short, with 10 bases between. The CDR3 totals 13 residues. CDR3: CASSEGVPDTQYF. CDR3 DNA sequence: TGTGCCAGCAGTGAAGGGGTCCCAGATACGCAGTATTTT.

The chain is built from TRBV5-1 and TRBJ2-5, with 11 bases that match TRBD2. The V segment lost 0 bases and the J segment 5 bases; nucleotides outside the gene matches: 6. Germline V gene data show CDR1 as SGHRS and CDR2 as YFSETQ. CDR3 length: 16 residues. CDR3 in amino acids: CASSLAPSGGSETQYF. In DNA, the CDR3 is TGCGCCAGCAGCTTGGCTCCTAGCGGGGGGTCGGAGACCCAGTACTTC.

A few counts support this clone. CDR3 bases: TGTGCCAGCAGCTTACAGGGGGCGCGGACTGAAGCTTTCTTT. This sequence encodes CASSLQGARTEAFF. The rearrangement uses TRBV7-9 and TRBJ1-1; 8 nucleotides line up with TRBD1. CDR1 and CDR2 from the germline V gene are SEHNR and FQNEAQ (reference sequence). V lost 2 bases, J lost 5 bases, and 4 bases stayed unmatched. CDR3 length: 14 amino acids.

V is TRBV2 and J is TRBJ1-1; 11 bases are a match to TRBD1. CDR3 length: 13 residues. Germline V gene lookup returns CDR1 SNHLY and CDR2 FYNNEI. V was pared by 10 bases and J by 5 bases, with 6 bases of the junction left unmatched. The DNA of the CDR3 is TGTGCCATCCGGGACAGGGGGAATACTGAAGCTTTCTTT. It yields the protein CAIRDRGNTEAFF.

This chain links TRBV2 with TRBJ1-1; D gene unclear. Germline V gene sequence: CDR1 SNHLY, CDR2 FYNNEI. This CDR3 contains 15 residues. Trimming cost V 10 bases and J 5 bases, with 23 bases left between them. The CDR3 loop reads CATSPFLSAGTEAFF. CDR3 nucleotide sequence: TGTGCCACCTCACCTTTCCTCTCCGCGGGGACTGAAGCTTTCTTT.

The V gene is TRBV6-4, the J gene TRBJ1-1; D remains ambiguous. Germline assignment: CDR1 MRHNA and CDR2 SNTAGT. Deletions cut 9 bases from V and 0 bases from J, with 11 bases between. This CDR3 has 13 residues. CDR3 loop: CASKSNLNTEAFF. The CDR3 bases are TGTGCCAGTAAGAGCAATTTGAACACTGAAGCTTTCTTT.

The rearrangement links TRBV6-5 to TRBJ1-3; no clear D gene. Germline V CDR1 and CDR2: MNHEY, SVGAGI. V lost 3 bases and J 4 bases, leaving 16 bases between the germline ends. The CDR3 covers 16 residues. CDR3 in DNA: TGTGCCAGCAGTTATCGCAGGAGGGAGGCAGGAAACACCATATATTTT. This encodes CASSYRRREAGNTIYF.

This rearrangement joins TRBV10-1 to TRBJ1-1; TRBD1 matches 11 bases. The CDR3 runs to 18 residues. The germline CDR1 and CDR2 sequences are WNHNN and SYGVQD (reference sequence). The ends lost 2 bases at V and 1 base at J; junction bases unmatched: 9. CDR3 in amino acids: CASSEEDGDRGTNTEAFF. CDR3 DNA sequence: TGCGCCAGCAGTGAGGAGGACGGGGACAGGGGGACGAACACTGAAGCTTTCTTT.

The rearrangement joins TRBV7-2 to TRBJ1-2; no firm D call. The V gene lost 1 base and the J gene lost 8 bases, with 11 bases spanning the gap. The CDR3 contains 13 residues. Germline assignment: CDR1 SGHTA and CDR2 FQGNSA. As DNA, the CDR3 is TGTGCCAGCAGCTTAGGCTGGGCGGGGGGCTACACCTTC. Protein sequence: CASSLGWAGGYTF.

The V and J genes are TRBV19 and TRBJ2-6; D unresolved. The V gene lost 3 bases and the J gene lost 0 bases, with 6 bases spanning the gap. Germline V gene sequence: CDR1 LNHDA, CDR2 SQIVND (reference sequence). There are 15 residues in the CDR3. CDR3 sequence: CASSMVDSGANVLTF. DNA of the CDR3: TGTGCCAGTAGTATGGTAGACTCTGGGGCCAACGTCCTGACTTTC. Full variable domain (rest looked up from reference TRBV19 and TRBJ2-6): DGGITQSPKYLFRKEGQNVTLSCEQNLNHDAMYWYRQDPGQGLRLIYYSQIVNDFQKGDIAEGYSVSREKKESFPLTVTSAQKNPTAFYLCASSMVDSGANVLTFGAGSRLTVL.

This chain uses TRBV6-6 with TRBJ2-1, with D perhaps matching TRBD1 (6 bases). Germline values: CDR1 MNHNY, CDR2 SVGAGI (reference sequence). Trimming shortened V by 0 bases and J by 8 bases, and 17 bases separated the two germline ends. This CDR3 comprises 16 residues. CDR3 sequence: CASSYSGWDKYHEQFF. The CDR3 region has the DNA TGTGCCAGCAGTTACTCGGGGTGGGACAAGTACCATGAGCAGTTCTTC.

This clone was counted once. The chain couples TRBV6-5 to TRBJ2-5; TRBD2 agrees at 11 bases. This CDR3 spans 15 amino acids. From germline, CDR1 is MNHEY and CDR2 SVGAGI. After removal of 6 bases from V and 5 bases from J, the junction contained 8 bases not matched to a gene. The CDR3 sequence: CASRLAGGTGETQYF. CDR3 in DNA: TGTGCCAGCAGATTAGCGGGGGGGACAGGGGAGACCCAGTACTTC.

In this sample, this clone turned up once. CDR3 amino acids: CASSQVGRDYGYTF. The CDR3 nucleotides are TGTGCCAGCAGCCAAGTCGGCAGGGACTATGGCTACACCTTC. This chain connects TRBV3-1 (or the pseudogene TRBV3-2) to TRBJ1-2, with D possibly TRBD1 on 5 matching bases. The germline V gene has CDR1 LGHDT and CDR2 YNNKEL (reference sequence). The length of the CDR3 is 14 residues. With 1 base removed from V and 3 bases from J, the gap between germline ends came to 9 bases.

The rearrangement uses TRBV6-6 and TRBJ2-3; no clear D gene. The V gene's germline CDR1 is MNHNY and CDR2 SVGAGI (reference sequence). CDR3 length: 14 amino acids. V was trimmed by 0 bases and J by 3 bases, leaving 7 bases between them. CDR3 sequence (DNA): TGTGCCAGCAGTTACTCCTACGAAACAGATACGCAGTATTTT. This sequence encodes CASSYSYETDTQYF.

This clone turned up a few times. CDR3 nucleotides: TGCGCCAGCATAGGACCTCCCGGGACTAGCGGGAGGGCAAACTACGAGCAGTACTTC. Translation: CASIGPPGTSGRANYEQYF. The chain joins TRBV23-1 to TRBJ2-7, with 16 bases matching TRBD2. TRBV23-1 is designated an ORF whose function remains uncertain. V lost 7 bases to trimming and J lost 3 bases; unmatched junction nucleotides: 15. The CDR3 is 19 amino acids.

The genes are TRBV4-2 and TRBJ1-2; D is possibly TRBD1 (5 bases). Germline CDR1 reads LGHNA; CDR2 reads YNFKEQ. Deletions cut 3 bases from V and 0 bases from J, with 11 bases between. CDR3 length equals 15 residues. CDR3: CASSQGGGPNYGYTF. CDR3 DNA: TGTGCCAGCAGCCAGGGGGGAGGGCCTAACTATGGCTACACCTTC.

This clone was detected a few times. J is TRBJ2-1 and V is TRBV27; tentatively, D is TRBD2 (5 bases). V was pared by 5 bases and J by 1 base, with 12 bases between. This CDR3 is 15 amino acids long. Per germline, CDR1 MNHEY and CDR2 SMNVEV (reference sequence). The DNA of the CDR3 is TGTGCCAGCAGTCCCGCGGGCCCTTCCTACAATGAGCAGTTCTTC. It translates to CASSPAGPSYNEQFF.

Here the CDR3 reads CASSESGTGSSYEQYF. CDR3 sequence (DNA): TGTGCCAGCAGCGAATCCGGGACAGGGAGCTCCTACGAGCAGTACTTC. The rearrangement joins TRBV9 to TRBJ2-7; TRBD1 matches 9 bases. V lost 3 bases, J lost 0 bases, and 7 bases stayed unmatched. CDR1 and CDR2 (germline): SGDLS, YYNGEE. The CDR3 has 16 amino acids.

This clone came up once. This chain links TRBV6-2 or TRBV6-3 with TRBJ2-7; TRBD2 matches at 8 bases. The CDR3 has 15 amino acids. The germline V gene encodes CDR1 MNHEY and CDR2 SVGEGT. V shed 5 bases and J 3 bases; nucleotides not matched to a gene: 9. The CDR3 protein is CASSRTGRGDYEQYF. The CDR3 bases are TGTGCCAGCAGTCGCACTGGGCGGGGGGACTACGAGCAGTACTTC.

This clone has just a few counts. The chain couples TRBV7-9 to TRBJ2-5; 11 bases are shared with TRBD2. The CDR3 is made up of 15 amino acids. V was clipped by 2 bases and J by 4 bases; unmatched bases: 3. Germline CDR1 is SEHNR and CDR2 is FQNEAQ (reference sequence). The CDR3 is CASSLIGTSGETQYF. CDR3 bases: TGTGCCAGCAGCTTAATCGGGACTAGCGGAGAGACCCAGTACTTC.

The chain couples TRBV4-3 to TRBJ2-2; the D is unclear. This CDR3 is built from 15 residues. The V and J ends lost 0 bases and 4 bases respectively, with 9 bases between them. Looked up from germline, CDR1 is LGHNA and CDR2 is YSLEER. CDR3 region: CASSQDGQLTGELFF. In DNA form, the CDR3 reads TGCGCCAGCAGCCAAGATGGGCAGCTCACCGGGGAGCTGTTTTTT.

J is TRBJ2-3 and V is TRBV19; D is perhaps TRBD2 (6 bases). V lost 4 bases, J lost 0 bases, and 14 bases lay in between. The CDR3 has 16 residues. CDR1 is LNHDA, CDR2 SQIVND, per germline (reference sequence). CDR3 sequence: CASSRGLTASTDTQYF. CDR3 coding DNA: TGTGCCAGTAGTAGGGGACTTACCGCTAGCACAGATACGCAGTATTTT.

The chain combines TRBV6-5 with TRBJ2-7; 11 bases are a match to TRBD2. CDR1 is MNHEY, CDR2 SVGAGI, per germline. J lost 1 base, V lost 8 bases, and 7 bases had no gene match. This CDR3 contains 15 residues. Here the CDR3 DNA reads TGTGCCAGCGGACTAGCGGGTGGAATATCCTACGAGCAGTACTTC. It encodes CASGLAGGISYEQYF.

The rearrangement joins TRBV7-6 to TRBJ1-6; D possibly corresponds to TRBD1 (6 bases). Germline CDR1 reads SGHVS; CDR2 reads FNYEAQ. The CDR3 spans 15 residues. V lost 6 bases, J lost 10 bases, and 19 bases lay in between. The CDR3 protein is CASSQQQGIGSPLHF. The CDR3 nucleotides read TGTGCCAGCAGTCAACAACAGGGAATCGGATCACCCCTCCACTTT.